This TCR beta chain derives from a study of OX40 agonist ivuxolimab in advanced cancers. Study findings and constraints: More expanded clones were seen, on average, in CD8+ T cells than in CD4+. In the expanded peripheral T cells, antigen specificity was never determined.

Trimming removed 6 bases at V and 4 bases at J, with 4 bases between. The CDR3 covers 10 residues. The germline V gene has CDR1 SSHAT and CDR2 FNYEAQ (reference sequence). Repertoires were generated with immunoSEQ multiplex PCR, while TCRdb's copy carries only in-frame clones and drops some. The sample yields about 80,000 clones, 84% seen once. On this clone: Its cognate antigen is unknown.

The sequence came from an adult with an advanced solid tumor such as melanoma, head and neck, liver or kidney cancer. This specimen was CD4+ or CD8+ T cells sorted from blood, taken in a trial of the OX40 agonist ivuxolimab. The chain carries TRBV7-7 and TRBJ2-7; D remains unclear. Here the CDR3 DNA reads TGTGCCAGCAGTGAGTACGAGCAGTACTTC. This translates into CASSEYEQYF.